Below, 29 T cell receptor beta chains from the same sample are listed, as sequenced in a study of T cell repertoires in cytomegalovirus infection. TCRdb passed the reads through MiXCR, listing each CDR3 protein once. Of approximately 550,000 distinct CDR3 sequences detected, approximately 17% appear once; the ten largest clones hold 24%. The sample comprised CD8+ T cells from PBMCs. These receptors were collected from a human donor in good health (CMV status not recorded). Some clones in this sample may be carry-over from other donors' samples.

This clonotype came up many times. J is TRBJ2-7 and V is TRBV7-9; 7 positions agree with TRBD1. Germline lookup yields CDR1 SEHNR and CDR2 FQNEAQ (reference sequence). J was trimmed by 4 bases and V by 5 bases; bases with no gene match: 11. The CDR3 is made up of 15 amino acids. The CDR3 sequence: CASSPQTGKGYEQYF. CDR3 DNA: TGTGCCAGCAGCCCCCAGACAGGGAAGGGGTACGAGCAGTACTTC.

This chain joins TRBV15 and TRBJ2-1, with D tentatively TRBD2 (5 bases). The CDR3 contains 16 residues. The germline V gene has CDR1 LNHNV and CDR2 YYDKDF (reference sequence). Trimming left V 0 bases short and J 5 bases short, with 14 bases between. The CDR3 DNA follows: TGTGCCACCAGCAGAGACATGGGAGCCCCCGACAATGAGCAGTTCTTC. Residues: CATSRDMGAPDNEQFF.

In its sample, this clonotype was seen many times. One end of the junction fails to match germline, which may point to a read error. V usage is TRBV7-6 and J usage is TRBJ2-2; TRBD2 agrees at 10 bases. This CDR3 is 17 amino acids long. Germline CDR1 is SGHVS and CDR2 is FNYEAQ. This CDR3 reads CASSLAILAGETGELFF. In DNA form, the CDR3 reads TGTGCCAGCAGCCTAGCTATCCTAGCGGGAGAAACCGGGGAGCTGTTTTTT.

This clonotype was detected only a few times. For the CDR3, the DNA is TGTGCCAGCACCCTTGGACAGGGGTACGAGCAGTACTTC. Amino acid sequence: CASTLGQGYEQYF. The chain carries TRBV27 and TRBJ2-7, with 9 bases that match TRBD1. Germline CDR1 reads MNHEY; CDR2 reads SMNVEV (reference sequence). The CDR3 covers 13 residues. V lost 7 bases to trimming and J lost 4 bases; unmatched junction nucleotides: 5.

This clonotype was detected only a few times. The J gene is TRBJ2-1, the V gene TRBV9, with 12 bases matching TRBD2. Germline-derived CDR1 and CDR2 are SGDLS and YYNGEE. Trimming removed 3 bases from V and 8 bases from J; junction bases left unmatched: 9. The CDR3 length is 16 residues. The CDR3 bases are TGTGCCAGCAGCGCCTCTCTAGCGGGAGGGCGAGATGAGCAGTTCTTC. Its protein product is CASSASLAGGRDEQFF.

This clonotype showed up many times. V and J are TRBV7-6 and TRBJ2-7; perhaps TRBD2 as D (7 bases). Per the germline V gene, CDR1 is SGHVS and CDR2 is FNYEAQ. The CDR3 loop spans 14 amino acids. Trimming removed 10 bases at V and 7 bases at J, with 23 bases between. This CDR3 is CATLKEPGGQEQYF. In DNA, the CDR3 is TGTGCCACCTTAAAGGAGCCGGGGGGCCAGGAGCAGTACTTC.

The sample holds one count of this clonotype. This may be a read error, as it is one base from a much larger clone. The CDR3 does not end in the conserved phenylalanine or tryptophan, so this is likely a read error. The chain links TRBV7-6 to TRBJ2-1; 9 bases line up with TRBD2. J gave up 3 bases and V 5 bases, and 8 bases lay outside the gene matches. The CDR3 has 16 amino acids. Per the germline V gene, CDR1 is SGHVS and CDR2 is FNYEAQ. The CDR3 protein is CASSLSSGVSYNEQFL. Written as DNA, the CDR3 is TGTGCCAGCAGCCTATCTAGCGGGGTAAGCTACAATGAGCAGTTCTTA.

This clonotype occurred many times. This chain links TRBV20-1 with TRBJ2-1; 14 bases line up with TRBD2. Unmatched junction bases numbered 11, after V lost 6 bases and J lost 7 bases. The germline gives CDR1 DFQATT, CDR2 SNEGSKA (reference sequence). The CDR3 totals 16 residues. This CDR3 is CSATGTSGSDGNEQFF. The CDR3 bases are TGCAGTGCAACCGGGACTAGCGGGAGTGATGGGAATGAGCAGTTCTTC.

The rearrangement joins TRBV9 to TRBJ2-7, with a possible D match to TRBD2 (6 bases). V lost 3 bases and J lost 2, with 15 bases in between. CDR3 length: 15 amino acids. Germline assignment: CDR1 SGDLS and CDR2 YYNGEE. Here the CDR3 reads CASSGSGGSTYEQYF. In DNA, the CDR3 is TGTGCCAGCAGCGGTTCTGGGGGGTCGACCTACGAGCAGTACTTC.

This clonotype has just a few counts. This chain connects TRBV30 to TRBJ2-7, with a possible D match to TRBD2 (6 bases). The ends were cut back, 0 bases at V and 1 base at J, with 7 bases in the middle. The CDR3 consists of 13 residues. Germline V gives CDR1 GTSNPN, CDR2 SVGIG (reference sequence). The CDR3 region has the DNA TGTGCCTGGAGTGTCCGGGGGTCCTACGAGCAGTACTTC. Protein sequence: CAWSVRGSYEQYF.

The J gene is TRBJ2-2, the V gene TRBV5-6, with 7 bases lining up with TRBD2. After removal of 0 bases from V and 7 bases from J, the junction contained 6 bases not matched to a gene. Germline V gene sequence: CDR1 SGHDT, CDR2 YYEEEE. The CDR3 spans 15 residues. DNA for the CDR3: TGTGCCAGCAGCTTGGCCAGGCGGGAGCACGGGGAGCTGTTTTTT. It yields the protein CASSLARREHGELFF.

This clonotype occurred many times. The CDR3 DNA is TGTGCCAGCAGTTTATCTGCGGGGGAGACGAACTACGAGCAGTACTTC. This gives the protein CASSLSAGETNYEQYF. V gene TRBV27 combines with J gene TRBJ2-7; TRBD2 matches 7 bases. Per the germline V gene, CDR1 is MNHEY and CDR2 is SMNVEV (reference sequence). This CDR3 spans 16 amino acids. Trimming took 0 bases from V and 3 from J; bases not matched to a gene: 8.

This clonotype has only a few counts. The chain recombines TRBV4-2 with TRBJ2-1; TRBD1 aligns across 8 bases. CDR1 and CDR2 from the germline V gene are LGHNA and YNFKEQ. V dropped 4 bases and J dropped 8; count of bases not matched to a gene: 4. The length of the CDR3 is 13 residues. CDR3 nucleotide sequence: TGTGCCAGCAGCCGGGACAGGCTCGATGAGCAGTTCTTC. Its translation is CASSRDRLDEQFF.

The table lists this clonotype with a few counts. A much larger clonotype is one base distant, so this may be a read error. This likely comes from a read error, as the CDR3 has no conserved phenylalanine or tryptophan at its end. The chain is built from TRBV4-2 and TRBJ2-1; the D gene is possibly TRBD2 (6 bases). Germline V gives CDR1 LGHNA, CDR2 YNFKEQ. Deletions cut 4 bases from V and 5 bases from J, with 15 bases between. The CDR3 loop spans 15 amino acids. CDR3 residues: CASSPSGLPNNEQFL. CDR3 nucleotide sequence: TGTGCCAGCAGCCCCTCCGGACTACCAAACAATGAGCAGTTCTTA.

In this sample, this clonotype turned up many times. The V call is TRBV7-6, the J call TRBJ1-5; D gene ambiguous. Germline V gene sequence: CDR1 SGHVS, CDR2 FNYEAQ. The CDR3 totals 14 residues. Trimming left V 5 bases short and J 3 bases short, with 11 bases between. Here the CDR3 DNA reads TGTGCCAGCAGCGCGGCCGGGTCCAATCAGCCCCAGCATTTT. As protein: CASSAAGSNQPQHF.

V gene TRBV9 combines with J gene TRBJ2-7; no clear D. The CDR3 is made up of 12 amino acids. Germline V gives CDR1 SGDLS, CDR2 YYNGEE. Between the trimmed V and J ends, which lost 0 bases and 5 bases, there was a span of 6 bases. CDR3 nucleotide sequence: TGTGCCAGCAGCGTAGGTCTCAACGAGCAGTACTTC. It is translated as CASSVGLNEQYF.

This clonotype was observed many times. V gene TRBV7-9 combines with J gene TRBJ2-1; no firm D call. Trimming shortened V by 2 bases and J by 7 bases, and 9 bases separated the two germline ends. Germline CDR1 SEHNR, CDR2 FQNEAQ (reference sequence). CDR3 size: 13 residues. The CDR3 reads CASSLSHENEQFF. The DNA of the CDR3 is TGTGCCAGCAGCTTAAGCCATGAGAATGAGCAGTTCTTC.

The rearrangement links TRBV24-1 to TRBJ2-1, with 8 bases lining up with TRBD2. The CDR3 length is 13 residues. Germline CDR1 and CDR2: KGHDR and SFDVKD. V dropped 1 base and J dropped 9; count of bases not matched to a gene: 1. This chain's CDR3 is CATSDLTSGEQFF. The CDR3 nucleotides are TGTGCCACCAGTGATTTAACTAGCGGTGAGCAGTTCTTC.

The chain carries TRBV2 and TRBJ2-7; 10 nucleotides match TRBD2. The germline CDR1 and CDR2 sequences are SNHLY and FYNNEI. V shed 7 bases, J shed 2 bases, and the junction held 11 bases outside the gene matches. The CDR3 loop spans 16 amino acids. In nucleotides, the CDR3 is TGTGCCAGCAAGAGGACTAGCGGTGGCGGGCCCTACGAGCAGTACTTC. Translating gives CASKRTSGGGPYEQYF.

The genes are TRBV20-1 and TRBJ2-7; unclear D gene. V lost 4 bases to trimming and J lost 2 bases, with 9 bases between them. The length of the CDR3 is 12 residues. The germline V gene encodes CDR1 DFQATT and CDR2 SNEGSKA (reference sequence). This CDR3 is CSAKTNPYEQYF. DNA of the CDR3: TGCAGTGCTAAGACCAATCCCTACGAGCAGTACTTC.

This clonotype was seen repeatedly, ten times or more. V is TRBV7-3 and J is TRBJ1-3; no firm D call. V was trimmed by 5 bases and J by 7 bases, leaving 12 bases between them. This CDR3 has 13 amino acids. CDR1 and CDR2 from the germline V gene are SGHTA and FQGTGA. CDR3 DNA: TGTGCCAGCAGCCTTGACGCAGGCAACACCATATATTTT. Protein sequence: CASSLDAGNTIYF.

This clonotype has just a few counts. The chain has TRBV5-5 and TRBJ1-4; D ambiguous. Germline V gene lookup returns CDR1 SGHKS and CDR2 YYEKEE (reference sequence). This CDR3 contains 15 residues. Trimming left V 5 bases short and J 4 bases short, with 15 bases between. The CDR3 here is CASRPTGPFNEKLFF. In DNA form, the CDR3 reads TGTGCCAGCAGACCGACCGGGCCCTTTAATGAAAAACTGTTTTTT.

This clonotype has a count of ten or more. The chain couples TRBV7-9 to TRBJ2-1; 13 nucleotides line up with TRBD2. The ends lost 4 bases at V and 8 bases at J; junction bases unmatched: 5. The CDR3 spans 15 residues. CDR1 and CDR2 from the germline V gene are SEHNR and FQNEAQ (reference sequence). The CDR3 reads CASSWTSGSPYEQFF. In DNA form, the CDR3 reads TGTGCCAGCAGCTGGACTAGCGGGAGCCCCTATGAGCAGTTCTTC.

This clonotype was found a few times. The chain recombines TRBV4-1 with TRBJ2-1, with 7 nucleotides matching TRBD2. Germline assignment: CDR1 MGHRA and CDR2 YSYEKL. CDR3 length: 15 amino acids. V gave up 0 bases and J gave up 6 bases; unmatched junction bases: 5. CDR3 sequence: CASSQDRASGNEQFF. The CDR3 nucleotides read TGCGCCAGCAGCCAAGATAGGGCTAGCGGCAATGAGCAGTTCTTC.

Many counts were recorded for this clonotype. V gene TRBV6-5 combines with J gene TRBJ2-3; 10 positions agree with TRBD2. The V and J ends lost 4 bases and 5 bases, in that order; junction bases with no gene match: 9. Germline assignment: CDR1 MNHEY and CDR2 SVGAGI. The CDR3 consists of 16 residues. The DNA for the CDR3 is TGTGCCAGCAGTTGGGGGGCTAGCGGGAGAAAAGATACGCAGTATTTT. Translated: CASSWGASGRKDTQYF.

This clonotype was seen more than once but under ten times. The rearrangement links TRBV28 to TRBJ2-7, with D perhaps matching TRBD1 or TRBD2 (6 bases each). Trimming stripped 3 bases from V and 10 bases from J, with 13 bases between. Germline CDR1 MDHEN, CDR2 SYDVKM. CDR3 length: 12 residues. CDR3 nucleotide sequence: TGTGCCAGCAGTTTTGCTGCGGGACATCAGTACTTC. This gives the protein CASSFAAGHQYF.

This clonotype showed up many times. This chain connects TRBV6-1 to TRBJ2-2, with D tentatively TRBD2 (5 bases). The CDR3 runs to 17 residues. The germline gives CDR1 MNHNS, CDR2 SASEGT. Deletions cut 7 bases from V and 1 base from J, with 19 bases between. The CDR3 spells CASTLKRRVGNTGELFF. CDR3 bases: TGTGCCAGCACCCTAAAGAGGCGGGTAGGGAACACCGGGGAGCTGTTTTTT.

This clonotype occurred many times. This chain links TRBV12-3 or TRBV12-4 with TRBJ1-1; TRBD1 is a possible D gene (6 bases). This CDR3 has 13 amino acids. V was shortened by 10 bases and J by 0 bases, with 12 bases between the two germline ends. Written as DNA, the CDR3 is TGTGCCACCAAGGACAGACTGAACACTGAAGCTTTCTTT. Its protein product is CATKDRLNTEAFF.

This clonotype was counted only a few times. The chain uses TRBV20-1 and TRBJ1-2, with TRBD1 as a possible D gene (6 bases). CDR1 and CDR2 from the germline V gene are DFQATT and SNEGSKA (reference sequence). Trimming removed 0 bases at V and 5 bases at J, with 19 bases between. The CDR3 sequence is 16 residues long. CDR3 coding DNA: TGCAGTGCTAGAGATCTCGCCCAGGGGATCATATATGGCTACACCTTC. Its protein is CSARDLAQGIIYGYTF.